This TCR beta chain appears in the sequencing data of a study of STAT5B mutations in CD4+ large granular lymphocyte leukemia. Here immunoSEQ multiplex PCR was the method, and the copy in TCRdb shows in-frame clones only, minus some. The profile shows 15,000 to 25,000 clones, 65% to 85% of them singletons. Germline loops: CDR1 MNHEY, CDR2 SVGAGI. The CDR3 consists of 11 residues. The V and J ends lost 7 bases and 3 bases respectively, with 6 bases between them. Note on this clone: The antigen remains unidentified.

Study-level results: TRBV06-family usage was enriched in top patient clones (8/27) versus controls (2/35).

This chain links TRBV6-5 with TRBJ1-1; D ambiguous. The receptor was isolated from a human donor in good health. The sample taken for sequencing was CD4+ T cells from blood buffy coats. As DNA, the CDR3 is TGTGCCAGCACGCGAGACACTGAAGCTTTCTTT. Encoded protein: CASTRDTEAFF.